This T cell receptor beta chain was sequenced in a study of cytomegalovirus exposure and HLA in healthy donors listed by TCRdb under 2017. General notes on the study: In an earlier analysis of approximately 640 of the donors, 250 to 350 Gb of sequence data and approximately 100 million unique TCR beta sequences from about 179 million T cells were reported. Roughly 300 gigabases of sequencing data and approximately 91 million unique TCR sequences made up an early release that covered about 640 HLA-typed donors. Among the roughly 390 genotyped donors, approximately 82% belonged to the genetic ancestry cluster associated with self-reported Caucasian donors. The study aimed to test whether cataloging public T cell receptors could reveal signatures of past pathogen exposure. The study profiled the T cell repertoires of 500 to 800 subjects by immunosequencing and related them to cytomegalovirus serostatus. Besides the first cohort of 550 to 750 subjects, a separate validation cohort made up of 120 or so different subjects was used. To predict cytomegalovirus infection status, the study brought together high-throughput TCR immunosequencing, statistical association of individual TCRs with disease status, and machine learning. A later analysis re-examined previously published TCR beta repertoires from roughly 650 donors and added high-resolution HLA genotyping to investigate patterns of TCR occurrence. The later analysis used no new phenotypic data to find candidate immune exposures, relying instead on TCR beta sequences and their occurrence across donors. In an earlier analysis of a few hundred of the donors, high-throughput TCR beta sequencing was used to judge whether each TCR beta V gene segment behaved as functional or pseudogenic. Donor age, sex, ethnicity and CMV serostatus were compiled alongside the repertoire data. A later genetic analysis used genome-wide SNP genotypes for about three fifths of the roughly 700 donors, treating that subset as a discovery cohort. All discovery cohort repertoires had been generated on a single sequencing platform. Both class I and class II loci were covered by HLA typing, at four-digit resolution. The number of donors typed differed by locus, with about 629-640 for A, B, C, DRB1 and DQB1, 522 for DQA1, under 610 for DPA1, and approximately 470 for DPB1. Because of strong linkage in the cohort, 5 or 6 DR-DQ haplotypes were treated as single units for association and clustering. Among some 400 genotyped donors of the cohort, an average of around 240,000 unique TCR beta nucleotide sequences was sequenced per donor, of which 15% to 20% were non-productive.

Receptor libraries were prepared by the immunoSEQ multiplex PCR assay. For the multiplex PCR, a mixture combining 60 forward primers for TCR Vbeta segments and 13 reverse primers for TCR Jbeta segments was used. The CDR3 region of rearranged TCR beta genes was amplified from genomic DNA by a multiplex PCR assay. On the Illumina HiSeq System, the amplified TCR beta libraries were sequenced as 87-base-pair reads. The authors' analysis ran thus. In a later analysis, tens of millions of unique TCR beta chains were counted across the approximately 620 repertoires, and roughly 11 million of these chains were shared by at least two donors. Raw reads were error-corrected and collapsed into unique sequences with a nearest-neighbor algorithm that merged closely related sequences to remove PCR and sequencing errors. To assign V, D and J gene segments, CDR3 sequences were aligned to IMGT reference sequences. Each retained sequence needed at least a six-nucleotide match to both a V gene segment and a J gene segment. A rearrangement counted as productive if the CDR3 had no stop codons and remained in frame with V and J, and every other rearrangement counted as non-productive. Following IMGT convention, CDR3 was defined as the stretch from the second conserved V-encoded cysteine to the conserved J-encoded phenylalanine. In an earlier analysis of more than 550 of the donors, sequences lacking an unambiguous match to a single V gene segment were excluded. In an earlier analysis of 450 to 750 of the donors, a V segment was called functional when productive rearrangements were above 56.7%, and segregating when the standard deviation between donors exceeded 5%. A statistical classification framework was built to diagnose cytomegalovirus status from the catalog of TCR beta chain sequences. V and J gene assignment, in a later analysis, came from comparing TCR nucleotide sequences with IMGT/GENE-DB human TR gene sequences. Using the TCRdist pipeline, a later analysis assigned CDR3 sequences along with most-parsimonious VDJ recombination scenarios. In a later analysis, each TCR beta chain was defined by its CDR3 amino acid sequence together with its V-gene family, and reads lacking a unique V-gene family were excluded. A later analysis removed 600 or so highly shared, low-generation-probability nucleotide sequences to deal with suspected cross-contamination and a sequencing artifact. In a later analysis, a clonal expansion index for each public chain was calculated from normalized within-repertoire ranks of inferred template counts. A later analysis computed generation probabilities with a VDJ recombination model fitted to out-of-frame rearrangements, and checked the results against IGoR. In a later analysis, TCR-TCR, TCR-HLA and TCR-CMV co-occurrence was scored with hypergeometric tests, and a repertoire-size bias correction was applied to TCR pairs. False discovery rates were estimated in a later analysis by permuting HLA or CMV assignments 20 times. In a later analysis, co-occurring TCRs were grouped using DBSCAN, with TCRdist sequence similarity added in when clustering inside HLA-allele-positive subsets. Repertoires with fewer than 30,000 or more than 120,000 public chains were left out of co-occurrence clustering, as were five repertoires with anomalous nucleotide sharing. This immuneACCESS table, as held by TCRdb, lists in-frame sequences with V and J called but not all clones. Of the missing ones, under half trace to an unresolved V gene in checked studies; the others have no known cause. V, J and clone size are taken as reported in that table, and D and trimming were inferred from the DNA itself. In all, the sample holds about 43,000 clones, and roughly 60% of those were seen once. Of the sample, around 8.7% falls within the top ten clones.

There are a few counts of this clone. It lacks a known antigen. Within one base of it there is no much larger clone, and no base qualities were kept. Results and caveats for the whole study, not just this receptor: In a later genetic analysis, a missense DCLRE1C variant was associated with V-gene and J-gene trimming of TCR beta chains, and the association was replicated in an independent cohort. Most TCR sequences were observed very rarely across donors, whereas some public TCRs were present in many individuals. HLA typing was unavailable for some donors at each locus, so association tests used only the typed subset. In a later analysis, most CMV-associated TCR beta chains were found to appear HLA-restricted, with HLA associations seemingly driven largely by CMV exposure. A later analysis found that TCR association rates varied across HLA loci, with DRB1 alleles showing the most associated TCRs and HLA-C alleles the fewest. The earlier analysis of about 600 of the donors excluded some 16 rarely observed V segments, including chromosome 9 orphons, because counts were too low. In an earlier analysis of more than 500 of the donors, most TCR beta V segments appeared in productive rearrangements about 90% or about 30% of the time, broadly matching IMGT annotations. The cohort was sequenced for TCR beta chains only, and without alpha or paired-chain data the features that could be detected were limited. The classifier was reported to diagnose cytomegalovirus status with high specificity and sensitivity in both the original cohort and the validation cohort. Strong co-occurrence of HLA alleles, especially DR and DQ, made assigning TCR associations to individual alleles difficult. According to the authors, the approach could potentially be generalized to other disease states and immunological phenotypes. In a later analysis, HLA-associated TCR beta chains were found to be more clonally expanded and to have lower generation probabilities than equally common non-associated chains. A further reported finding was that TCR beta sequences accurately predicted the HLA-A and HLA-B alleles for most subjects in the first cohort. Three of the identified cytomegalovirus-associated TCR beta chains were confirmed in vitro to be specific for cytomegalovirus antigens. A cluster of highly shared sequence variants was judged likely to be a technical artifact of the sequencing pipeline. In a later analysis, several top co-occurrence clusters were reported to appear linked to parvovirus B19, influenza, CMV and Epstein-Barr virus. Specific HLA alleles were associated with 16,951 TCR beta sequences at a false discovery rate of 0.05 in a later analysis. A later genetic analysis reported fewer N-insertions in productive TCRs among donors in an Asian-associated ancestry cluster than the approximately 670-donor mean. Roughly uniform sequencing depth across donors was assumed in presence/absence analyses, although this assumption may not hold. The study gave a list of under 200 TCR beta chains associated with cytomegalovirus. The only immune exposure information available for the cohort was CMV serostatus. Correlated functional status among segregating V segments might be attributable to linkage disequilibrium, but an unknown experimental factor could not be ruled out.

The cohort was made up of roughly 670 healthy bone marrow donors. At the time of sampling, every cohort member was nominally healthy, though immune exposures that went unrecorded were likely present. CMV serostatus was recorded as positive for some 300 and negative for about half of the roughly 700 cohort members, whereas no CMV serostatus was recorded for the donor in question. Every donor gave a peripheral blood sample, and the peripheral blood mononuclear cells from that sample were used for TCR beta sequencing. Genomic DNA was extracted from the blood cell samples with the Qiagen DNeasy Blood Extraction Kit. The TCR comes from a human donor in good health. The sample comprised PBMCs.

In nucleotides, the sequence is TGTGCCAGCTCACCTATCCGAGAGACCCAGTACTTC. This yields the protein CASSPIRETQYF. This sequence uses TRBV18 and TRBJ2-5; no D gene can be assigned with confidence. Reading from cysteine to phenylalanine, the CDR3 counts 12 amino acids. The read is trimmed to its CDR3 DNA, 36 bases read in frame from base 1. The V and J ends are trimmed by 3 bases and 4 bases, leaving 6 bases between them. The germline V gene yields KGHSH for CDR1 and LQKENI for CDR2.